A few counts support the clone carrying this T cell receptor beta chain. Its antigen is unidentified. The data were taken from a study of T cells in Graves' hyperthyroidism and ophthalmopathy. Study results and caveats: The majority of expanded thyroid clonotypes above 0.001 also appeared in blood.

This CDR3 has 15 residues. V gave up 4 bases and J gave up 3 bases; unmatched junction bases: 10. Germline V gene data show CDR1 as SGDLS and CDR2 as YYNGEE. Amplification targeted TCR beta CDR3 regions from RNA transcripts. The primer set for the first-round RT-PCR of the TCR CDR3 was HTBI. TCRdb reprocessed the multiplex PCR reads via MiXCR and lists one record per CDR3 protein. Of about 350,000 distinct CDR3 sequences in the sample, 17% are singletons; the top ten hold 30% to 35%. The chain recombines TRBV9 with TRBJ2-7, with 7 bases lining up with TRBD1. The sequenced sample consisted of blood. The receptor's source is a young woman with Graves' hyperthyroidism that later progressed to Graves' ophthalmopathy. The CDR3 sequence: CASSLRQGANYEQYF. CDR3 coding DNA: TGTGCCAGCAGCCTACGACAGGGAGCCAACTACGAGCAGTACTTC.